This entry concerns a single TCR beta chain. As processed by the authors: Counts of nucleated cells, estimated from reference gene primer amplification, were obtained. The protocol was immunoSEQ multiplex PCR, while the TCRdb copy is restricted to in-frame clones and leaves out a portion. The V and J calls and clone size are taken from that table; D and trimming were inferred from the DNA. In the table there are around 72,000 clones, about 87% of which are singletons. This sample was included in a study of blood T cell repertoires in COVID-19. Study at large: The United States, Italy and Spain provided the acute and convalescent COVID-19 samples. Sample material is recorded as cDNA or gDNA derived from T cells, B-cell-depleted T cells, or PBMCs.

The CDR3 is made up of 15 amino acids. Germline CDR1 SGHAT, CDR2 FQNNGV. V was pared by 3 bases and J by 6 bases, with 9 bases of the junction left unmatched. The specimen sequenced was peripheral blood. This receptor was obtained from a woman aged 50 to 65 with acute or convalescent COVID-19. The V gene is TRBV11-2, the J gene TRBJ1-2, with TRBD1 identical over 8 bases. The CDR3 protein is CASSFLPGTGHGYTF. The CDR3 bases are TGTGCCAGCAGCTTCCTTCCCGGGACAGGCCATGGCTACACCTTC.